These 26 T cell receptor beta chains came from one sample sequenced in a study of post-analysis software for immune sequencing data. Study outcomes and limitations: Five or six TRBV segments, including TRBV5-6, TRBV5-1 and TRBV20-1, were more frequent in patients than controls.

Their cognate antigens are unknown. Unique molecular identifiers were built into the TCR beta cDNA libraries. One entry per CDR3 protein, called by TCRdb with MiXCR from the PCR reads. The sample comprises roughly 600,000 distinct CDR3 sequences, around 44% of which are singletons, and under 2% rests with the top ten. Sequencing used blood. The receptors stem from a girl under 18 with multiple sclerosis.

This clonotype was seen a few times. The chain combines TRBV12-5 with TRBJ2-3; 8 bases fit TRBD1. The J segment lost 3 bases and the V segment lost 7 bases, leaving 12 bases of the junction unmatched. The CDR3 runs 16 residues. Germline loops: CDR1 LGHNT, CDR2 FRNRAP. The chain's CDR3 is CASAPADRDLTDTQYF. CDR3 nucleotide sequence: TGTGCTAGTGCCCCCGCGGACAGGGATTTAACAGATACGCAGTATTTT.

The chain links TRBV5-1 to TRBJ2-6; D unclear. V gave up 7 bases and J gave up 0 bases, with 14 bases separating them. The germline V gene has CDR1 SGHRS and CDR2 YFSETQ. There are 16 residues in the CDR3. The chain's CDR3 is CASSEQPYSGANVLTF. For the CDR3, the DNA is TGCGCCAGCTCGGAGCAGCCCTACTCTGGGGCCAACGTCCTGACTTTC. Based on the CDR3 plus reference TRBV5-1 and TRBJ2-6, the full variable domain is KAGVTQTPRYLIKTRGQQVTLSCSPISGHRSVSWYQQTPGQGLQFLFEYFSETQRNKGNFPGRFSGRQFSNSRSEMNVSTLELGDSALYLCASSEQPYSGANVLTFGAGSRLTVL.

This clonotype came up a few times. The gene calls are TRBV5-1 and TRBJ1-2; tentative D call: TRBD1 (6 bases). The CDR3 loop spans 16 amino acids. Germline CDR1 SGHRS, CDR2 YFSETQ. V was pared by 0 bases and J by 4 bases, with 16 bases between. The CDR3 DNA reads TGCGCCAGCAGCTTGGCCGGGAGCAGGGGCGGCTATGGCTACACCTTC. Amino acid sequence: CASSLAGSRGGYGYTF.

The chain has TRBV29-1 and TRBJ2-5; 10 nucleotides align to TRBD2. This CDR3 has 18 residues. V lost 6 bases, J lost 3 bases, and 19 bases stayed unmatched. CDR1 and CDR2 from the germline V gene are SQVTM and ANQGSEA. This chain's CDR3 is CSVTLRLAGHPLKETQYF. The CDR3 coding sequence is TGCAGCGTCACCCTTCGACTAGCGGGTCACCCTCTGAAAGAGACCCAGTACTTC.

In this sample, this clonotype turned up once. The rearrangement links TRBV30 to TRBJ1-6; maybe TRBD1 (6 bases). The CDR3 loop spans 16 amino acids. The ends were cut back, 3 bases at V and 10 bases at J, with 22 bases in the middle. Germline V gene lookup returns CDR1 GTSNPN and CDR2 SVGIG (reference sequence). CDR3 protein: CAWRNAGANWGSPLHF. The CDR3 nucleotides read TGTGCCTGGAGGAATGCAGGGGCTAATTGGGGATCACCCCTCCACTTT. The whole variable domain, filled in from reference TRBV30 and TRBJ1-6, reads SQTIHQWPATLVQPVGSPLSLECTVEGTSNPNLYWYRQAAGRGLQLLFYSVGIGQISSEVPQNLSASRPQDRQFILSSKKLLLSDSGFYLCAWRNAGANWGSPLHFGNGTRLTVT.

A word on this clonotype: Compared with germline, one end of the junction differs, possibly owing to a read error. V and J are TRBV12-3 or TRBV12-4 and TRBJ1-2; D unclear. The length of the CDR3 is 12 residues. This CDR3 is CTSSLEDQGYTF. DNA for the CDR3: TGTACCAGCAGTTTGGAAGATCAAGGCTACACCTTC.

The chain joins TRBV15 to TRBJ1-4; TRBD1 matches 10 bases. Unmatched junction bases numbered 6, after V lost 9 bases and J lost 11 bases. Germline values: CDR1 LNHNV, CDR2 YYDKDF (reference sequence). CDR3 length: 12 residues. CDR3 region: CATETGGGKLFF. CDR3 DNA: TGTGCCACGGAGACAGGGGGCGGGAAACTGTTTTTT. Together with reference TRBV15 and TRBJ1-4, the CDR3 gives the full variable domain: DAMVIQNPRYQVTQFGKPVTLSCSQTLNHNVMYWYQQKSSQAPKLLFHYYDKDFNNEADTPDNFQSRRPNTSFCFLDIRSPGLGDTAMYLCATETGGGKLFFGSGTQLSVL.

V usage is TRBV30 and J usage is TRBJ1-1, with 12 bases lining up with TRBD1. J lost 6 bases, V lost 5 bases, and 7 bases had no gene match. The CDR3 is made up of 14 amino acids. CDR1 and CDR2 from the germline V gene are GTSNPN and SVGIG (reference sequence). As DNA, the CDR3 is TGTGCCTGGGGTAGGGGACAGGGGGCACCTGAAGCTTTCTTT. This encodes CAWGRGQGAPEAFF.

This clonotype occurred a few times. In nucleotides, the CDR3 is TGTGCCAGCAGCTTAAAAAGGGACAGTAGGAATTCACCCCTCCACTTT. Protein: CASSLKRDSRNSPLHF. V usage is TRBV7-8 and J usage is TRBJ1-6; 7 positions match TRBD1. The CDR3 spans 16 residues. CDR1 is SGHVS and CDR2 is FQNEAQ in the germline V gene. The trim removed 2 bases at V and 7 bases at J, leaving 8 bases unmatched.

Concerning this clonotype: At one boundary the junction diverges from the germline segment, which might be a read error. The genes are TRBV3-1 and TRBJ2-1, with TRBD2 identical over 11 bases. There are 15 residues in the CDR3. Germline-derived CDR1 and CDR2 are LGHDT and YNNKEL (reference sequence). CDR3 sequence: CAGSPGLADDGEQFF. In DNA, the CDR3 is TGTGCCGGCAGCCCGGGACTAGCGGATGACGGTGAGCAGTTCTTC.

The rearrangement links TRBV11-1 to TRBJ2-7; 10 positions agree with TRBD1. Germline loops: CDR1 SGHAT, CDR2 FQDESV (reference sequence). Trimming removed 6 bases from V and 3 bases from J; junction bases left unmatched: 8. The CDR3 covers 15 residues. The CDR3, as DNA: TGTGCCAGCAGGACCCGGGACAGGGGAAGCTACGAGCAGTACTTC. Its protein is CASRTRDRGSYEQYF.

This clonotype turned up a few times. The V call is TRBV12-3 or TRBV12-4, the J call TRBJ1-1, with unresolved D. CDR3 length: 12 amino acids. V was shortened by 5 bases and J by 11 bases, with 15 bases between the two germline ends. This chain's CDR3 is CASSPRTAPAFF. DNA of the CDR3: TGTGCCAGCAGTCCGCGGACGGCGCCGGCTTTCTTT.

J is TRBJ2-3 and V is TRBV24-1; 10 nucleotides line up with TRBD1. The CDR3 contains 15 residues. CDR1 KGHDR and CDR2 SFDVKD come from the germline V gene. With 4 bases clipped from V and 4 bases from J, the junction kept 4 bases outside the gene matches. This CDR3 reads CATSDPGQGSDTQYF. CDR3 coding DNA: TGTGCCACCAGTGACCCGGGACAGGGGTCAGATACGCAGTATTTT.

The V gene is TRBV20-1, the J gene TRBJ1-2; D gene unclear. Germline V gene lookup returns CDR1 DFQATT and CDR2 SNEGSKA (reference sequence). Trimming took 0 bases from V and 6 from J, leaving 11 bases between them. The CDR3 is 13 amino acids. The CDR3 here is CSARDQTDNGYTF. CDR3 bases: TGCAGTGCTAGAGATCAGACTGATAATGGCTACACCTTC.

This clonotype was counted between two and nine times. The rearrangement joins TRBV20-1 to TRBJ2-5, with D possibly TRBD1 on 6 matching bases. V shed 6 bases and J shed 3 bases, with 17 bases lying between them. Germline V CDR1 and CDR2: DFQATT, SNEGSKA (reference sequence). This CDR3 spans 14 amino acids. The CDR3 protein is CSANTGFVEETQYF. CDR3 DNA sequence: TGCAGTGCGAATACAGGGTTCGTGGAAGAGACCCAGTACTTC.

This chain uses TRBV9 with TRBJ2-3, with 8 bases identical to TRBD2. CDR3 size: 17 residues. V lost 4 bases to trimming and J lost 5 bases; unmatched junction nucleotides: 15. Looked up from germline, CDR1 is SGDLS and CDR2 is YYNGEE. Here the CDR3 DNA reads TGTGCCAGCAGCCCAGTGACGAGCGGGAGTCTTGGAGATACGCAGTATTTT. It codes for CASSPVTSGSLGDTQYF.

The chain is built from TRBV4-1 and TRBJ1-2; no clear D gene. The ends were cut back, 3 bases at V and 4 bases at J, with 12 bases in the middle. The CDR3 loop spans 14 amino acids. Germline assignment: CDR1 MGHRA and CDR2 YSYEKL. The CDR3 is CASSQFAQSYGYTF. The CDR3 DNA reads TGCGCCAGCAGCCAGTTTGCCCAGAGCTATGGCTACACCTTC.

The CDR3 loop is CASGQGVTYEQYF. CDR3 DNA sequence: TGTGCCAGTGGACAGGGGGTGACCTACGAGCAGTACTTC. The gene calls are TRBV6-2 or TRBV6-3 and TRBJ2-7; 10 positions match TRBD1. Per the germline V gene, CDR1 is MNHEY and CDR2 is SVGEGT. CDR3 length: 13 amino acids. Trimming took 9 bases from V and 2 from J; bases not matched to a gene: 4.

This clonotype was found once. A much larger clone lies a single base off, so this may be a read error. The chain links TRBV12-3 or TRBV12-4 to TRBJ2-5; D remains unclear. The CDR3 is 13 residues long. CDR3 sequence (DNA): TGTGCCAGCAGTTTAGACAGCCAAGAGACCCGGTACTTC. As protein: CASSLDSQETRYF.

The DNA for the CDR3 is TGCGCCACCAACAAACAGGGGACAGATACGCAGTATTTT. This codes for CATNKQGTDTQYF. J is TRBJ2-3 and V is TRBV5-1; TRBD1 matches 7 bases. The J segment lost 3 bases and the V segment lost 9 bases, leaving 7 bases of the junction unmatched. The germline gives CDR1 SGHRS, CDR2 YFSETQ. This CDR3 is 13 amino acids long.

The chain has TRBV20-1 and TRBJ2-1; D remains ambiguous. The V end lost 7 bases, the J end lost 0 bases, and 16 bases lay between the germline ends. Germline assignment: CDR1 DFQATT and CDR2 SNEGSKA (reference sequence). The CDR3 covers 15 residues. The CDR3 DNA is TGCAGTGTAAGACGGACCTCGAGCTCCTACAATGAGCAGTTCTTC. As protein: CSVRRTSSSYNEQFF.

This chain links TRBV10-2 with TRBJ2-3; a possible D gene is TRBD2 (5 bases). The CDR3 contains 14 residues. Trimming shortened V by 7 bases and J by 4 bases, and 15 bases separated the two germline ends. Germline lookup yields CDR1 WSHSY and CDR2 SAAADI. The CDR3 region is CASKDFSGSDTQYF. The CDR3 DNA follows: TGCGCCAGCAAGGACTTTTCGGGGTCAGATACGCAGTATTTT.

The CDR3 DNA is TGCAGTGCTAGACCCCGAGGTGCTTGGACAGATACGCAGTATTTT. This translates into CSARPRGAWTDTQYF. The chain couples TRBV20-1 to TRBJ2-3; D gene uncertain. The V and J ends lost 2 bases and 3 bases respectively, with 15 bases between them. This CDR3 is 15 amino acids long. Germline values: CDR1 DFQATT, CDR2 SNEGSKA (reference sequence).

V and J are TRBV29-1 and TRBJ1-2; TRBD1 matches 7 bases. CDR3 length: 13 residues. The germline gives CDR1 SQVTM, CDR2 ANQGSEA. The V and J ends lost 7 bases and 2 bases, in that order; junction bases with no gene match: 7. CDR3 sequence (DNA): TGCAGCGCCCTTCGACAGGGAAACTATGGCTACACCTTC. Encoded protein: CSALRQGNYGYTF.

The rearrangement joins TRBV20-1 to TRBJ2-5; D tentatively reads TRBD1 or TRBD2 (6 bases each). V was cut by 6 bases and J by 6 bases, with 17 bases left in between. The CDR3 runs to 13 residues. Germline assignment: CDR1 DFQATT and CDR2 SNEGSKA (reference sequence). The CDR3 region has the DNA TGCAGTGCCCGACTGGGGGGCCGGAAGACCCAGTACTTC. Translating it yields CSARLGGRKTQYF.

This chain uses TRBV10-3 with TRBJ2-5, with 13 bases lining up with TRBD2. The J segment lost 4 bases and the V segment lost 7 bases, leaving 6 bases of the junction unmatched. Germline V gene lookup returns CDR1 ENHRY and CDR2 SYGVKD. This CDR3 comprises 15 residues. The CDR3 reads CAIKPLAGGGETQYF. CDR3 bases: TGTGCCATCAAACCACTAGCGGGAGGGGGAGAGACCCAGTACTTC.